The clone carrying this T cell receptor beta chain was counted between two and nine times. Its antigen is unidentified. This entry comes from a study of T cells after yellow fever vaccination. Study-level results: Overall, a small share of clonotypes was seen in both CD4 and CD8 compartments.

5'RACE template switching generated TCR cDNA, adding a universal primer site and UMIs. MiXCR, applied by TCRdb to the 5' RACE reads, yields one record per CDR3 protein. The sample has about 580,000 distinct CDR3 sequences, 17% seen once. V shed 11 bases and J 3 bases; nucleotides not matched to a gene: 5. This CDR3 region has 12 residues. The germline V gene has CDR1 SEHNR and CDR2 FQNEAQ (reference sequence). The specimen was PBMCs, collected 4 to 6 days after the first yellow fever vaccination. This clonotype was obtained from a man aged 18 to 29 who received the YFV17D yellow fever vaccine. This rearrangement joins TRBV7-9 to TRBJ1-2, with 8 bases identical to TRBD1. CDR3 in amino acids: CAGQGVYYGYTF. The CDR3 region has the DNA TGTGCCGGACAGGGAGTCTACTATGGCTACACCTTC.